The 25 T cell receptor beta chains below come from one sample, sequenced in a study of shared T cell receptors in the human thymus. The repertoire was sequenced with immunoSEQ multiplex PCR; TCRdb's copy has only in-frame clones and lacks some. The data contain 500,000 to 850,000 clones, 70% to 90% of them singletons. This sample was also put to use in a study of human thymus T cells.

The sequenced sample was thymocytes. Receptors originate from a boy in the first two years of life with a congenital heart defect.

V gene TRBV4-1 combines with J gene TRBJ1-5, with 7 nucleotides matching TRBD1. The V gene end was trimmed by 3 bases and the J gene end by 3 bases; junction bases not matched to a gene: 11. Germline CDR1 reads MGHRA; CDR2 reads YSYEKL. This CDR3 contains 17 residues. For the CDR3, the DNA is TGCGCCAGCAGCCAGAAGGACAGGAACCTCAACAATCAGCCCCAGCATTTT. It codes for CASSQKDRNLNNQPQHF.

This clone was seen once. Here the CDR3 reads CASSIPTGGEAFF. In nucleotides, the CDR3 is TGTGCCAGTAGTATCCCTACAGGGGGCGAAGCTTTCTTT. V usage is TRBV19 and J usage is TRBJ1-1; 9 bases agree with TRBD1. CDR1 is LNHDA and CDR2 is SQIVND in the germline V gene (reference sequence). The CDR3 consists of 13 residues. V was clipped by 3 bases and J by 8 bases; unmatched bases: 4.

The chain joins TRBV7-9 to TRBJ2-5; 8 positions agree with TRBD2. The J segment lost 9 bases and the V segment lost 2 bases, leaving 8 bases of the junction unmatched. CDR3 length equals 14 residues. CDR1 and CDR2 (germline): SEHNR, FQNEAQ (reference sequence). The CDR3 region has the DNA TGTGCCAGCAGCTTACGGGAGGGCCGTAGGGCCCAGTACTTC. Encoded protein: CASSLREGRRAQYF.

This clone was recorded only once. The genes are TRBV28 and TRBJ1-4; TRBD1 agrees at 11 bases. Germline CDR1 MDHEN, CDR2 SYDVKM. There are 14 residues in the CDR3. The V segment lost 2 bases and the J segment 10 bases; nucleotides outside the gene matches: 3. The CDR3 reads CASSLRDRGGKLFF. The CDR3 DNA follows: TGTGCCAGCAGTTTAAGGGACAGGGGGGGAAAACTGTTTTTT.

The genes are TRBV4-3 and TRBJ2-5, with 10 bases identical to TRBD1. The ends lost 0 bases at V and 5 bases at J; junction bases unmatched: 9. The CDR3 contains 17 residues. Per the germline V gene, CDR1 is LGHNA and CDR2 is YSLEER. The CDR3 here is CASSQDRRGTGVETQYF. The CDR3 nucleotides are TGCGCCAGCAGCCAAGATCGGCGGGGGACAGGGGTTGAGACCCAGTACTTC.

The chain links TRBV4-1 to TRBJ2-3; D gene unclear. This CDR3 spans 15 amino acids. V gave up 0 bases and J gave up 1 base, with 8 bases separating them. CDR1 MGHRA and CDR2 YSYEKL come from the germline V gene. The chain's CDR3 is CASSQEYAGTDTQYF. The CDR3 DNA follows: TGCGCCAGCAGCCAAGAGTATGCGGGCACAGATACGCAGTATTTT.

The V and J genes are TRBV27 and TRBJ1-2; TRBD1 is a possible D gene (5 bases). The CDR3 has 13 residues. With 5 bases removed from V and 5 bases from J, the gap between germline ends came to 12 bases. CDR1 is MNHEY and CDR2 is SMNVEV in the germline V gene (reference sequence). The CDR3 DNA sequence: TGTGCCAGCAGTAGAGGGAGGGGATATGGCTACACCTTC. Amino acids: CASSRGRGYGYTF.

CDR3: CASSLGAGSNEKLFF. Written as DNA, the CDR3 is TGTGCCAGCAGCTTGGGGGCAGGGTCTAATGAAAAACTGTTTTTT. The chain combines TRBV7-9 with TRBJ1-4, with D perhaps TRBD1 (6 bases). CDR3 length: 15 amino acids. V was shortened by 3 bases and J by 3 bases, with 11 bases between the two germline ends. Germline V gene sequence: CDR1 SEHNR, CDR2 FQNEAQ (reference sequence).

This clone was counted only a few times. The DNA for the CDR3 is TGCAGCGTCCGGGACAGGGGGCCGGGAAACACCATATATTTT. Translation gives CSVRDRGPGNTIYF. The chain links TRBV29-1 to TRBJ1-3, with 12 bases fitting TRBD1. Germline lookup yields CDR1 SQVTM and CDR2 ANQGSEA. V lost 6 bases, J lost 4 bases, and 4 bases stayed unmatched. The CDR3 loop spans 14 amino acids. Together with reference TRBV29-1 and TRBJ1-3, the CDR3 gives the full variable domain: SAVISQKPSRDICQRGTSLTIQCQVDSQVTMMFWYRQQPGQSLTLIATANQGSEATYESGFVIDKFPISRPNLTFSTLTVSNMSPEDSSIYLCSVRDRGPGNTIYFGEGSWLTVV.

In its sample, this clone was seen a few times. V is TRBV27 and J is TRBJ1-4; D unresolved. CDR1 is MNHEY, CDR2 SMNVEV, per germline (reference sequence). CDR3 size: 13 residues. Trimming left V 3 bases short and J 2 bases short, with 4 bases between. The CDR3 DNA follows: TGTGCCAGCAGTTTTTCGACTAATGAAAAACTGTTTTTT. This sequence encodes CASSFSTNEKLFF.

This chain joins TRBV25-1 and TRBJ2-2, with 7 bases identical to TRBD1. V lost 5 bases and J lost 2; bases outside the gene matches: 8. Germline CDR1 MGHDK, CDR2 SYGVNS. CDR3 length: 16 amino acids. The CDR3 is CASSSRDRVNTGELFF. Written as DNA, the CDR3 is TGTGCCAGCAGTTCCCGGGACAGAGTAAACACCGGGGAGCTGTTTTTT.

The chain has TRBV14 and TRBJ1-1, with D possibly TRBD1 on 5 matching bases. The V gene's germline CDR1 is SGHDN and CDR2 FVKESK. V lost 0 bases, J lost 5 bases, and 28 bases lay in between. The CDR3 is 20 amino acids. CDR3 DNA sequence: TGTGCCAGCAGCCAAGACGGGACTCGAAGAGGTTTATTCAGCGCGACTGAAGCTTTCTTT. Protein product: CASSQDGTRRGLFSATEAFF.

The V call is TRBV5-4, the J call TRBJ2-1, with 11 bases matching TRBD2. This CDR3 region has 15 residues. Germline CDR1 SGHNT, CDR2 YYREEE (reference sequence). With 4 bases clipped from V and 3 bases from J, the junction kept 3 bases outside the gene matches. CDR3 amino acids: CASSAGTSGYNEQFF. CDR3 DNA sequence: TGTGCCAGCAGCGCCGGGACTAGCGGCTACAATGAGCAGTTCTTC. The whole variable domain, filled in from reference TRBV5-4 and TRBJ2-1, reads ETGVTQSPTHLIKTRGQQVTLRCSSQSGHNTVSWYQQALGQGPQFIFQYYREEENGRGNFPPRFSGLQFPNYSSELNVNALELDDSALYLCASSAGTSGYNEQFFGPGTRLTVL.

Written as DNA, the CDR3 is TGCGCCAGCAGCCAAGAAGTGCGATTAGCCCCATACGAGCAGTACTTC. Translated, it gives CASSQEVRLAPYEQYF. The gene calls are TRBV4-1 and TRBJ2-7; D gene uncertain. This CDR3 spans 16 amino acids. With 0 bases removed from V and 4 bases from J, the gap between germline ends came to 16 bases. Germline V gene sequence: CDR1 MGHRA, CDR2 YSYEKL.

V usage is TRBV5-1 and J usage is TRBJ2-1; 10 bases are shared with TRBD1. The CDR3 has 16 residues. V gave up 0 bases and J gave up 2 bases; unmatched junction bases: 2. CDR1 is SGHRS and CDR2 is YFSETQ in the germline V gene. The CDR3 coding sequence is TGCGCCAGCAGCTTGGGAGACAGGGGGCCCTACAATGAGCAGTTCTTC. Translated: CASSLGDRGPYNEQFF.

The V call is TRBV5-1, the J call TRBJ2-7; 8 bases line up with TRBD1. The trim removed 4 bases at V and 6 bases at J, leaving 3 bases unmatched. This CDR3 spans 12 amino acids. The V gene's germline CDR1 is SGHRS and CDR2 YFSETQ. The CDR3 spells CASSLDRAEQYF. Here the CDR3 DNA reads TGCGCCAGCAGCCTGGACAGGGCCGAGCAGTACTTC.

This chain uses TRBV7-9 with TRBJ2-2; 10 positions match TRBD2. The germline V gene has CDR1 SEHNR and CDR2 FQNEAQ (reference sequence). This CDR3 contains 16 residues. The ends lost 9 bases at V and 4 bases at J; junction bases unmatched: 11. The CDR3 loop reads CASRTSGKLGTGELFF. The CDR3 DNA reads TGTGCCAGTCGAACTAGCGGGAAACTCGGCACCGGGGAGCTGTTTTTT.

V gene TRBV10-1 combines with J gene TRBJ2-3; D perhaps matches TRBD1 (5 bases). The CDR3 loop spans 17 amino acids. V was shortened by 0 bases and J by 2 bases, with 15 bases between the two germline ends. The germline CDR1 and CDR2 sequences are WNHNN and SYGVQD (reference sequence). CDR3 DNA sequence: TGCGCCAGCAGTGAGTCCGTTGATGGGGCCCACACAGATACGCAGTATTTT. Its translation: CASSESVDGAHTDTQYF.

The chain links TRBV5-6 to TRBJ1-4; D may be TRBD1 (6 bases). V lost 2 bases, J lost 5 bases, and 13 bases lay in between. In germline, CDR1 is SGHDT, CDR2 YYEEEE. CDR3 length equals 15 residues. The CDR3 loop reads CASSFRQGGNEKLFF. For the CDR3, the DNA is TGTGCCAGCAGCTTTCGGCAAGGGGGAAATGAAAAACTGTTTTTT.

The chain joins TRBV4-2 to TRBJ2-4; D gene uncertain. Germline-derived CDR1 and CDR2 are LGHNA and YNFKEQ. Trimming left V 0 bases short and J 1 base short, with 13 bases between. CDR3 length: 17 amino acids. In nucleotides, the CDR3 is TGTGCCAGCAGCCAAGATAGACTCTCCCCGGCCAAAAACATTCAGTACTTC. This gives the protein CASSQDRLSPAKNIQYF.

V is TRBV9 and J is TRBJ2-3; 9 positions agree with TRBD2. Germline V gene lookup returns CDR1 SGDLS and CDR2 YYNGEE. V shed 0 bases and J 3 bases; nucleotides not matched to a gene: 5. CDR3 length: 16 residues. The CDR3 sequence: CASSVDTAGGTDTQYF. The CDR3 region has the DNA TGTGCCAGCAGCGTAGATACAGCGGGGGGAACAGATACGCAGTATTTT.

This chain uses TRBV5-6 with TRBJ1-5, with D perhaps TRBD1 (6 bases). V was pared by 2 bases and J by 7 bases, with 16 bases between. CDR1 is SGHDT and CDR2 is YYEEEE in the germline V gene. This CDR3 is 15 amino acids long. The CDR3 bases are TGTGCCAGCAGCTTAAGGGGGGGGCTGGGGCAGCCCCAGCATTTT. It yields the protein CASSLRGGLGQPQHF.

The chain employs TRBV5-8 and TRBJ2-1; 8 bases map to TRBD1. Germline V CDR1 and CDR2: SGHTS, YDEGEE. V dropped 2 bases and J dropped 7; count of bases not matched to a gene: 8. This CDR3 spans 15 amino acids. This chain's CDR3 is CASSFPGQGFNEQFF. The CDR3 coding sequence is TGTGCCAGCAGCTTTCCCGGACAGGGTTTTAATGAGCAGTTCTTC.

This clone was recorded once. V gene TRBV28 combines with J gene TRBJ1-2; D gene ambiguous. The CDR3 length is 13 residues. Germline CDR1 reads MDHEN; CDR2 reads SYDVKM. The V and J ends lost 7 bases and 4 bases respectively, with 13 bases between them. The CDR3: CASNPTKTYGYTF. The CDR3 DNA is TGTGCCAGCAACCCGACTAAGACCTATGGCTACACCTTC.

V and J are TRBV13 and TRBJ1-1, with D possibly TRBD1 on 5 matching bases. This CDR3 has 13 residues. Germline CDR1 and CDR2: PRHDT and FYEKMQ (reference sequence). Trimming stripped 5 bases from V and 1 base from J, with 8 bases between. The CDR3 DNA is TGTGCCAGCAGCCCCGGACAGAACACTGAAGCTTTCTTT. This codes for CASSPGQNTEAFF. Together with reference TRBV13 and TRBJ1-1, the CDR3 gives the full variable domain: AAGVIQSPRHLIKEKRETATLKCYPIPRHDTVYWYQQGPGQDPQFLISFYEKMQSDKGSIPDRFSAQQFSDYHSELNMSSLELGDSALYFCASSPGQNTEAFFGQGTRLTVV.